The next 24 T cell receptor beta chains were all read from a single sample in a study of Ad26.COV2.S vaccination and SARS-CoV-2 variants. Assay: immunoSEQ multiplex PCR; the TCRdb copy retains only in-frame clones and omits some. The repertoire includes tens of thousands of clones, less than 85% of them detected once, and 15% to 20% sits in the top ten. Source: peripheral blood, taken after recovery from COVID-19. Every receptor here comes from a human donor who had recovered from COVID-19.

The rearrangement uses TRBV3-1 (or the pseudogene TRBV3-2) and TRBJ1-2, with a possible D match to TRBD1 (6 bases). The CDR3 consists of 12 residues. Per germline, CDR1 LGHDT and CDR2 YNNKEL (reference sequence). V shed 4 bases and J shed 6 bases, with 9 bases lying between them. In DNA, the CDR3 is TGTGCCAGCAGCCGGGGGGGCGATGGCTACACCTTC. Translation: CASSRGGDGYTF.

This clone has only a few counts. V gene TRBV7-8 combines with J gene TRBJ2-7; D unclear. Germline CDR1 is SGHVS and CDR2 is FQNEAQ. V dropped 5 bases and J dropped 3 bases, with 5 bases sitting between them. The CDR3 consists of 11 residues. CDR3: CASSRNYEQYF. The CDR3 DNA is TGTGCCAGCAGCAGAAACTACGAGCAGTACTTC. The full variable domain, with the rest looked up from reference TRBV7-8 and TRBJ2-7, is GAGVSQSPRYKVAKRGQDVALRCDPISGHVSLFWYQQALGQGPEFLTYFQNEAQLDKSGLPSDRFFAERPEGSVSTLKIQRTQQEDSAVYLCASSRNYEQYFGPGTRLTVT.

The genes are TRBV6-1 and TRBJ1-5; weak D call: TRBD1 (5 bases). Trimming took off 0 bases at V and 2 bases at J, with 8 bases between the two ends. The CDR3 consists of 15 residues. Germline V gives CDR1 MNHNS, CDR2 SASEGT. CDR3 protein: CASSEAGGGNQPQHF. DNA for the CDR3: TGTGCCAGCAGTGAAGCGGGGGGAGGCAATCAGCCCCAGCATTTT.

This chain connects TRBV6-5 to TRBJ2-3; no clear D. This CDR3 has 14 residues. Germline lookup yields CDR1 MNHEY and CDR2 SVGAGI. V gave up 7 bases and J gave up 0 bases, with 11 bases separating them. In DNA form, the CDR3 reads TGTGCCAGCAAGGTGACCTCTAGCACAGATACGCAGTATTTT. It yields the protein CASKVTSSTDTQYF.

This rearrangement joins TRBV19 to TRBJ2-3, with a possible D match to TRBD2 (6 bases). Per the germline V gene, CDR1 is LNHDA and CDR2 is SQIVND (reference sequence). This CDR3 has 14 residues. The V end lost 4 bases, the J end lost 11 bases, and 19 bases lay between the germline ends. In nucleotides, the CDR3 is TGTGCCAGTAGTACCAGCGGGTCAGGGTACGGGCAGTATTTT. Protein sequence: CASSTSGSGYGQYF.

The V and J genes are TRBV6-5 and TRBJ2-7; 7 positions match TRBD1. There are 13 residues in the CDR3. Germline V CDR1 and CDR2: MNHEY, SVGAGI. V was pared by 8 bases and J by 5 bases, with 9 bases of the junction left unmatched. The CDR3 bases are TGTGCCAGCCCCTCGACAGGGTTCAACGAGCAGTACTTC. It is translated as CASPSTGFNEQYF.

The chain has TRBV7-9 and TRBJ2-7; TRBD2 might be the D (5 bases). Trimming took off 1 base at V and 7 bases at J, with 17 bases between the two ends. Germline values: CDR1 SEHNR, CDR2 FQNEAQ (reference sequence). The CDR3 has 15 amino acids. CDR3 coding DNA: TGTGCCAGCAGCTTAGAAGTTGGCCGGTCGGGAGAGCAGTACTTC. This sequence encodes CASSLEVGRSGEQYF. Drawing the rest from reference TRBV7-9 and TRBJ2-7, the complete variable domain is DTGVSQNPRHKITKRGQNVTFRCDPISEHNRLYWYRQTLGQGPEFLTYFQNEAQLEKSRLLSDRFSAERPKGSFSTLEIQRTEQGDSAMYLCASSLEVGRSGEQYFGPGTRLTVT.

This clone was counted a single time. This rearrangement joins TRBV16 to TRBJ1-6; D gene uncertain. V lost 2 bases and J 10 bases, leaving 12 bases between the germline ends. From germline, CDR1 is KGHSY and CDR2 FQNENV. The CDR3 runs 14 residues. The CDR3 DNA sequence: TGTGCCAGCAGCCAAAGGCGGATAGGGTCACCCCTCCACTTT. Residues: CASSQRRIGSPLHF.

The CDR3 region is CASRGPGTVNTEAFF. The CDR3 region has the DNA TGTGCCAGCAGGGGACCCGGGACGGTGAACACTGAAGCTTTCTTT. J is TRBJ1-1 and V is TRBV28; the D gene is possibly TRBD1 (5 bases). From germline, CDR1 is MDHEN and CDR2 SYDVKM. V lost 6 bases, J lost 0 bases, and 14 bases lay in between. The CDR3 has 15 amino acids. Combining the CDR3 with reference TRBV28 and TRBJ1-1 gives the whole variable domain DVKVTQSSRYLVKRTGEKVFLECVQDMDHENMFWYRQDPGLGLRLIYFSYDVKMKEKGDIPEGYSVSREKKERFSLILESASTNQTSMYLCASRGPGTVNTEAFFGQGTRLTVV.

The CDR3 DNA reads TGTGCCAGCAGCACGGGACAGACCAATCAGCCCCAGCATTTT. Translation gives CASSTGQTNQPQHF. V and J are TRBV7-8 and TRBJ1-5; 7 positions match TRBD1. The CDR3 covers 14 residues. Germline lookup yields CDR1 SGHVS and CDR2 FQNEAQ. Germline trimming cut 5 bases from V and 3 bases from J; bases unmatched to any gene: 4.

This clone was detected once. The J gene is TRBJ2-2, the V gene TRBV6-2 or TRBV6-3; 10 nucleotides match TRBD1. Per germline, CDR1 MNHEY and CDR2 SVGEGT. With V trimmed by 6 bases and J by 7 bases, 5 bases remained unmatched. The CDR3 is 14 residues long. The CDR3 reads CASSRQGADGELFF. In nucleotides, the CDR3 is TGTGCCAGCAGCAGACAGGGGGCCGACGGGGAGCTGTTTTTT.

J is TRBJ1-4 and V is TRBV28; 8 nucleotides match TRBD1. In germline, CDR1 is MDHEN, CDR2 SYDVKM. With 2 bases clipped from V and 8 bases from J, the junction kept 13 bases outside the gene matches. There are 17 residues in the CDR3. Written as DNA, the CDR3 is TGTGCCAGCAGTTTAATGTACAGGGGGATAGGTGGGGAAAAACTGTTTTTT. As protein: CASSLMYRGIGGEKLFF.

The chain links TRBV29-1 to TRBJ2-3; no clear D. V lost 0 bases, J lost 6 bases, and 7 bases lay in between. CDR1 is SQVTM and CDR2 is ANQGSEA in the germline V gene. The CDR3 has 12 amino acids. CDR3 protein: CSVEDLQDTQYF. CDR3 DNA: TGCAGCGTTGAAGATCTTCAGGATACGCAGTATTTT.

This chain connects TRBV4-3 to TRBJ1-4; TRBD1 might be the D (6 bases). CDR1 and CDR2 (germline): LGHNA, YSLEER. There are 15 residues in the CDR3. The V gene lost 1 base and the J gene lost 3 bases, with 9 bases spanning the gap. CDR3 coding DNA: TGCGCCAGCAGCCAAGGACAGGTATCTAATGAAAAACTGTTTTTT. This sequence encodes CASSQGQVSNEKLFF.

The chain links TRBV5-1 to TRBJ2-2; D ambiguous. Trimming left V 0 bases short and J 6 bases short, with 6 bases between. Germline CDR1 is SGHRS and CDR2 is YFSETQ. CDR3 length equals 13 residues. The CDR3 coding sequence is TGCGCCAGCAGCTTGGCCTTAGCCGGGGAGCTGTTTTTT. Protein product: CASSLALAGELFF.

The chain joins TRBV6-5 to TRBJ1-2; maybe TRBD1 (6 bases). The CDR3 runs to 13 residues. The V end lost 4 bases, the J end lost 8 bases, and 14 bases lay between the germline ends. In germline, CDR1 is MNHEY, CDR2 SVGAGI. CDR3 nucleotides: TGTGCCAGCAGTTGGGACACCCTGGGGGGCTACACCTTC. It specifies CASSWDTLGGYTF.

This sequence joins TRBV27 and TRBJ1-3; perhaps TRBD1 as D (5 bases). The CDR3 runs 15 residues. Trimming cost V 3 bases and J 2 bases, with 11 bases left between them. Germline V lookup: CDR1 MNHEY, CDR2 SMNVEV (reference sequence). This CDR3 reads CASSLTGRTGNTIYF. CDR3 DNA sequence: TGTGCCAGCAGTTTGACGGGACGAACTGGAAACACCATATATTTT.

This clone has a handful of counts. The chain is built from TRBV6-2 or TRBV6-3 and TRBJ2-2; TRBD2 matches 11 bases. The germline CDR1 and CDR2 sequences are MNHEY and SVGEGT. The CDR3 covers 14 residues. The V gene end was trimmed by 5 bases and the J gene end by 4 bases; junction bases not matched to a gene: 0. This chain's CDR3 is CASSLAGGTGELFF. The DNA of the CDR3 is TGTGCCAGCAGTCTAGCGGGAGGCACCGGGGAGCTGTTTTTT.

The CDR3 DNA sequence: TGTGCCAGCAGTTCGCCGGGACAGGGTCTAGGAGGCTATGGCTACACCTTC. This translates into CASSSPGQGLGGYGYTF. The chain employs TRBV6-2 or TRBV6-3 and TRBJ1-2; 9 bases fit TRBD1. This CDR3 is built from 17 residues. From germline, CDR1 is MNHEY and CDR2 SVGEGT. V shed 4 bases, J shed 4 bases, and the junction held 13 bases outside the gene matches.

The rearrangement links TRBV6-5 to TRBJ2-5, with D perhaps TRBD1 or TRBD2 (6 bases each). The CDR3 consists of 15 residues. The ends were cut back, 5 bases at V and 4 bases at J, with 17 bases in the middle. The germline V gene encodes CDR1 MNHEY and CDR2 SVGAGI. CDR3 sequence reads: CASSRDIGGVETQYF. The CDR3 coding sequence is TGTGCCAGCAGTCGGGACATCGGAGGGGTAGAGACCCAGTACTTC.

The CDR3 reads CARSLTGTVENTGELFF. The CDR3 nucleotides read TGTGCCAGGAGCCTGACCGGGACTGTGGAGAACACCGGGGAGCTGTTTTTT. The chain combines TRBV19 with TRBJ2-2; a possible D gene is TRBD2 (6 bases). The V end lost 9 bases, the J end lost 1 base, and 21 bases lay between the germline ends. CDR1 is LNHDA, CDR2 SQIVND, per germline (reference sequence). The CDR3 covers 17 residues.

The chain links TRBV6-2 or TRBV6-3 to TRBJ1-4; 9 nucleotides agree with TRBD1. The CDR3 spans 14 residues. Germline trimming cut 5 bases from V and 8 bases from J; bases unmatched to any gene: 6. Germline-derived CDR1 and CDR2 are MNHEY and SVGEGT. For the CDR3, the DNA is TGTGCCAGCAGTACGACAGGGGGACGCGAAAAACTGTTTTTT. Protein product: CASSTTGGREKLFF.

The chain joins TRBV2 to TRBJ2-5; D unclear. The V and J ends lost 11 bases and 4 bases respectively, with 11 bases between them. The germline gives CDR1 SNHLY, CDR2 FYNNEI. The CDR3 length is 11 residues. The chain's CDR3 is CAGRSTETQYF. The CDR3 coding sequence is TGTGCCGGACGGAGTACAGAGACCCAGTACTTC. The entire variable domain, with the rest obtained from reference TRBV2 and TRBJ2-5, is as follows: EPEVTQTPSHQVTQMGQEVILRCVPISNHLYFYWYRQILGQKVEFLVSFYNNEISEKSEIFDDQFSVERPDGSNFTLKIRSTKLEDSAMYFCAGRSTETQYFGPGTRLLVL.

The sample holds one count of this clone. This sequence joins TRBV5-1 and TRBJ2-7; 7 bases fit TRBD2. This CDR3 has 16 amino acids. After removal of 3 bases from V and 6 bases from J, the junction contained 15 bases not matched to a gene. Germline loops: CDR1 SGHRS, CDR2 YFSETQ. The CDR3 DNA reads TGCGCCAGCAGCTCAAAATCCGGGACTAAGACTTTCGAGCAGTACTTC. It yields the protein CASSSKSGTKTFEQYF.